What follows is one T cell receptor (beta chain) and its context. This clone has at least ten counts. Its binding antigen is unknown. No per-base quality is available; no much larger clone lies one base away. Receptors were amplified or captured by PCR. The sample was run on an Illumina HiSeq 4000. High-throughput sequencing was used to profile the TCR beta-chain CDR3 region of every patient. As for how the authors treated the data: Drawing on CDR3 differences between clinicopathological groups, the researchers built a classifier meant to tell apart patients with distant-metastatic papillary thyroid cancer. To measure repertoire diversity the researchers used the Shannon index, while the Morisita-Horn index served to gauge how similar the tumor and blood repertoires were. TCRdb cleaned the public reads at Q25 with fastp, built clones with MiXCR and kept in-frame beta chains. These V and J calls derive from TCRdb rather than the authors' analysis. The sample data list roughly 40,000 clones, and about 17% of these were observed just once. In total, the top ten clones hold less than 4.5% of the sample.

These data belong to a study of metastatic and nonmetastatic thyroid tumors (dated by TCRdb to the early 2020s). General notes on the study: For patients with malignant and with benign thyroid disease, the researchers compared repertoires between peripheral blood samples and tumor or nodule tissue samples. Study-wide conclusions, independent of this receptor: In both blood and tumor samples, malignant tumors were reported to have significantly higher TCR beta diversity than benign nodules.

Looking up the germline V gene yields CDR1 MNHNS and CDR2 SASEGT. V loses 4 bases of germline sequence and J loses 6 bases, and the interval between the two ends is 11 bases. From its cysteine to its phenylalanine, the CDR3 spans 13 amino acids. The kept DNA is CDR3 alone, 39 bases in frame from the first base. Before undergoing thyroid surgery, none of the patients had been given any kind of treatment. Patient clinical samples collected from about 2012 to 2019 were retrospectively analysed using T-cell receptor beta sequencing. The sequenced material came from blood. The chain is made from TRBV6-1 and TRBJ2-3; there is no confident call for the D gene. The TCR was taken from a female donor with papillary thyroid cancer or a benign thyroid nodule (not recorded which). Some clones in this sample may be carry-over from other donors' samples. The bases read TGTGCCAGCAGTGCCGATCAAGGTGATACGCAGTATTTT. This encodes CASSADQGDTQYF.